What follows describes a single T cell receptor (beta chain). Methods used by the authors: Cell counts per sample came from amplifying reference gene primers. Clones were read by immunoSEQ multiplex PCR, and TCRdb kept only the in-frame ones, dropping some. V, J and clone size were drawn from that table, and D and trimming were deduced from the DNA. The table shows hundreds of thousands of clones, with 87% occurring only once. This sample was taken from a study of blood T cell repertoires in COVID-19. About the research overall: T cells, B-cell-depleted T cells, or PBMCs supplied cDNA or gDNA.

Germline V gives CDR1 SGHRS, CDR2 YFSETQ. This CDR3 comprises 13 residues. Trimming took 1 base from V and 2 from J, leaving 5 bases between them. The sample was peripheral blood. The J gene is TRBJ2-3, the V gene TRBV5-1, with D unclear. The source of this sequence is a man younger than 35 with active or convalescent COVID-19. The CDR3 DNA reads TGCGCCAGCAGCTTGTATAACACAGATACGCAGTATTTT. Residues: CASSLYNTDTQYF.